This entry lists 17 T cell receptor beta chains sequenced from one sample in a study of blood T cell repertoires in COVID-19. Generated by immunoSEQ multiplex PCR, the TCRdb table keeps only in-frame clones and is missing some. This table has some 70,000 clones, around 89% appearing once. Sample: peripheral blood. These receptors came from a man between 60 and 75 years old with acute or convalescent COVID-19.

The chain joins TRBV6-6 to TRBJ1-5, with a weak D call TRBD1 (6 bases). The germline CDR1 and CDR2 sequences are MNHNY and SVGAGI (reference sequence). This CDR3 comprises 14 residues. V was pared by 2 bases and J by 4 bases, with 9 bases between. For the CDR3, the DNA is TGTGCCAGCAGTTACCGAGACAGGAATCAGCCCCAGCATTTT. Residues: CASSYRDRNQPQHF.

The J gene is TRBJ2-7, the V gene TRBV13; perhaps TRBD1 as D (5 bases). From germline, CDR1 is PRHDT and CDR2 FYEKMQ (reference sequence). This CDR3 is 12 amino acids long. Here the CDR3 reads CPHKRGGYEQYF. In DNA, the CDR3 is TGTCCCCATAAAAGGGGCGGCTACGAGCAGTACTTC.

The chain combines TRBV24-1 with TRBJ2-1, with 8 bases aligning to TRBD1. V gave up 7 bases and J gave up 2 bases; unmatched junction bases: 15. The CDR3 runs to 18 residues. CDR1 and CDR2 (germline): KGHDR, SFDVKD. The CDR3 DNA reads TGTGCCACCAGACCGTCGCCGGGACAGGTTCGCACCTACAATGAGCAGTTCTTC. Its protein is CATRPSPGQVRTYNEQFF.

This chain joins TRBV6-6 and TRBJ1-1; D possibly corresponds to TRBD1 (6 bases). V shed 2 bases and J shed 2 bases, with 9 bases lying between them. The germline V gene encodes CDR1 MNHNY and CDR2 SVGAGI (reference sequence). The CDR3 consists of 14 residues. The CDR3 protein is CASSYRGGNTEAFF. The CDR3 DNA sequence: TGTGCCAGCAGTTACAGGGGGGGAAACACTGAAGCTTTCTTT.

This clone was recorded a few times. The V and J genes are TRBV19 and TRBJ1-1; D is unclear. The CDR3 runs 14 residues. Germline CDR1 and CDR2: LNHDA and SQIVND (reference sequence). Trimming took off 4 bases at V and 1 base at J, with 10 bases between the two ends. CDR3 nucleotide sequence: TGTGCCAGTAGTACCCAGGTTCCGAACACTGAAGCTTTCTTT. Encoded protein: CASSTQVPNTEAFF.

The chain combines TRBV29-1 with TRBJ2-3; no firm D call. The V and J ends lost 3 bases and 7 bases respectively, with 20 bases between them. Germline-derived CDR1 and CDR2 are SQVTM and ANQGSEA. This CDR3 is built from 15 residues. The CDR3 DNA follows: TGCAGCGTTGATGGAGACTCCCCACACACGAATACGCAGTATTTT. It translates to CSVDGDSPHTNTQYF.

The rearrangement joins TRBV5-1 to TRBJ1-2; 10 bases fit TRBD1. Germline trimming cut 4 bases from V and 5 bases from J; bases unmatched to any gene: 8. Germline V gene sequence: CDR1 SGHRS, CDR2 YFSETQ. The CDR3 totals 15 residues. The CDR3 DNA reads TGCGCCAGCAGCAGATCCGGGACAGGGGAGTATGGCTACACCTTC. This sequence encodes CASSRSGTGEYGYTF.

The genes are TRBV2 and TRBJ2-5, with 7 positions matching TRBD2. The germline CDR1 and CDR2 sequences are SNHLY and FYNNEI. The CDR3 spans 13 residues. V lost 8 bases and J lost 2; bases outside the gene matches: 5. CDR3 in DNA: TGTGCCAGCTTCCGCGGGAGACAAGAGACCCAGTACTTC. Protein product: CASFRGRQETQYF. Full variable domain (rest looked up from reference TRBV2 and TRBJ2-5): EPEVTQTPSHQVTQMGQEVILRCVPISNHLYFYWYRQILGQKVEFLVSFYNNEISEKSEIFDDQFSVERPDGSNFTLKIRSTKLEDSAMYFCASFRGRQETQYFGPGTRLLVL.

J is TRBJ2-1 and V is TRBV27; 14 bases line up with TRBD2. V shed 10 bases and J 9 bases; nucleotides not matched to a gene: 11. The length of the CDR3 is 15 residues. Germline V CDR1 and CDR2: MNHEY, SMNVEV (reference sequence). CDR3 amino acids: CANPGLAGVMGEQFF. CDR3 nucleotide sequence: TGTGCCAACCCGGGACTAGCGGGAGTTATGGGTGAGCAGTTCTTC.

The gene calls are TRBV9 and TRBJ2-6; 9 bases agree with TRBD1. The CDR3 sequence is 18 residues long. Germline loops: CDR1 SGDLS, CDR2 YYNGEE. The trim removed 5 bases at V and 1 base at J, leaving 10 bases unmatched. CDR3 region: CASRGTGGLPSGANVLTF. The CDR3 coding sequence is TGTGCCAGCAGGGGAACAGGGGGCCTTCCTTCTGGGGCCAACGTCCTGACTTTC.

The J gene is TRBJ1-1, the V gene TRBV10-3, with D unresolved. This CDR3 has 13 amino acids. Looked up from germline, CDR1 is ENHRY and CDR2 is SYGVKD. Trimming stripped 0 bases from V and 8 bases from J, with 10 bases between. DNA of the CDR3: TGTGCCATCAGTGAGTCGGAGGCTCGGGAAGCTTTCTTT. This codes for CAISESEAREAFF.

The chain has TRBV18 and TRBJ2-2; 8 bases align to TRBD2. This CDR3 has 16 amino acids. Germline V gene lookup returns CDR1 KGHSH and CDR2 LQKENI. V was clipped by 3 bases and J by 6 bases; unmatched bases: 9. CDR3 residues: CASSPGTRSGAGELFF. In DNA, the CDR3 is TGTGCCAGCTCACCCGGGACTAGGTCGGGCGCCGGGGAGCTGTTTTTT.

This CDR3 reads CASTWDSRTDTQYF. CDR3 nucleotides: TGTGCCAGCACTTGGGACAGCCGCACAGATACGCAGTATTTT. J is TRBJ2-3 and V is TRBV2, with 7 bases identical to TRBD1. The length of the CDR3 is 14 residues. CDR1 is SNHLY and CDR2 is FYNNEI in the germline V gene. J gave up 1 base and V 7 bases, and 5 bases lay outside the gene matches.

This clone has just one count. V and J are TRBV7-2 and TRBJ2-3; a possible D gene is TRBD1 (5 bases). Between the trimmed V and J ends, which lost 1 base and 2 bases, there was a span of 7 bases. The CDR3 runs 14 residues. The germline CDR1 and CDR2 sequences are SGHTA and FQGNSA. The CDR3 region has the DNA TGTGCCAGCAGCTTAGGACAGCCCACAGATACGCAGTATTTT. It is translated as CASSLGQPTDTQYF.

This clone was seen just once. This sequence joins TRBV7-8 and TRBJ2-3; D is uncertain. CDR1 SGHVS and CDR2 FQNEAQ come from the germline V gene. V was shortened by 1 base and J by 6 bases, with 5 bases between the two germline ends. This CDR3 is 12 amino acids long. CDR3 sequence (DNA): TGTGCCAGCAGCTTAGGGGCGGATACGCAGTATTTT. Protein sequence: CASSLGADTQYF. Based on the CDR3 plus reference TRBV7-8 and TRBJ2-3, the full variable domain is GAGVSQSPRYKVAKRGQDVALRCDPISGHVSLFWYQQALGQGPEFLTYFQNEAQLDKSGLPSDRFFAERPEGSVSTLKIQRTQQEDSAVYLCASSLGADTQYFGPGTRLTVL.

The chain carries TRBV28 and TRBJ1-5; 7 positions agree with TRBD1. Germline CDR1 and CDR2: MDHEN and SYDVKM. This CDR3 region has 15 residues. The V gene end was trimmed by 5 bases and the J gene end by 0 bases; junction bases not matched to a gene: 4. The chain's CDR3 is CASSQTGSSNQPQHF. CDR3 bases: TGTGCCAGCAGTCAGACAGGGTCTAGCAATCAGCCCCAGCATTTT.

The V and J genes are TRBV18 and TRBJ2-5, with D maybe TRBD2 (5 bases). The CDR3 extends over 11 amino acids. With 4 bases removed from V and 5 bases from J, the gap between germline ends came to 5 bases. In germline, CDR1 is KGHSH, CDR2 LQKENI. This CDR3 reads CASSREETQYF. In DNA, the CDR3 is TGTGCCAGCTCACGGGAGGAGACCCAGTACTTC.